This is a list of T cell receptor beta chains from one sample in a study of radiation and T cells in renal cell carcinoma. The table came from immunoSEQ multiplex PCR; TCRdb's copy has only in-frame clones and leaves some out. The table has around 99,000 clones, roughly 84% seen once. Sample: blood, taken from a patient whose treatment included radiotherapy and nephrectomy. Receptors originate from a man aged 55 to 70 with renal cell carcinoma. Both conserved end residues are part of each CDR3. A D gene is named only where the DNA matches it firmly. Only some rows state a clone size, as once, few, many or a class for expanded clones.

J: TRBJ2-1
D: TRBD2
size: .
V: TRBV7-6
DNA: TGTGCCAGCAGCCCGCGGGAGGGCCTGTACAATGAGCAGTTCTTC
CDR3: CASSPREGLYNEQFF

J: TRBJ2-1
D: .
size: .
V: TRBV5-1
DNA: TGCGCCAGCAGCTTGGTGGGACGGGATTACAATGAGCAGTTCTTC
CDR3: CASSLVGRDYNEQFF

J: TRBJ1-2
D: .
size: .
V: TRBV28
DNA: TGTGCCAGCAGTTTAGAGGACATCTATGGCTACACCTTC
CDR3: CASSLEDIYGYTF

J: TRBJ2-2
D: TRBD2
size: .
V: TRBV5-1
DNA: TGCGCCAGCAGCTTGGCACGACTAGCGGGAGTCTCCGGGGAGCTGTTTTTT
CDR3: CASSLARLAGVSGELFF

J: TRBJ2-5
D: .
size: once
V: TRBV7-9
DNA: TGTGCCAGCAGCTTCAATAGGGGGTTGATAGAGACCCAGTACTTC
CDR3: CASSFNRGLIETQYF

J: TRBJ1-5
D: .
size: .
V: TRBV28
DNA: TGTGCCAGCAGTTCCCCCTCCACCCAGCCCCAGCATTTT
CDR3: CASSSPSTQPQHF

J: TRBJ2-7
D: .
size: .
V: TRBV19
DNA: TGTGCCAGTAGTATCCGACAGGGAGGCGGCGAGCAGTACTTC
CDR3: CASSIRQGGGEQYF

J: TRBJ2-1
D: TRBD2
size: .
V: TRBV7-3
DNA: TGTGCCAGCAGCTCCCGTCCCGGGACTAGTGGCTACAATGAGCAGTTCTTC
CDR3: CASSSRPGTSGYNEQFF

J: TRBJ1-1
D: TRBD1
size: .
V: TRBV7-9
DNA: TGTGCCAGCAGCTTCGGGGACAGGGCGGACACTGAAGCTTTCTTT
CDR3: CASSFGDRADTEAFF

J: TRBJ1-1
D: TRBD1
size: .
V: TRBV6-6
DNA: TGTGCCAGCACCCCGGGAAGGGGGCGGGGAGCTTTCTTT
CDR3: CASTPGRGRGAFF

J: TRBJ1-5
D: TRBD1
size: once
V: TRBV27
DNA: TGTGCCAGCAGTCCTAACAGGGGCTTTAGCAATCAGCCCCAGCATTTT
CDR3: CASSPNRGFSNQPQHF

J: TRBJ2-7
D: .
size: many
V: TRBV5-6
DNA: TGTGCCAGCAGCTCGCCGGGGTCGTTCTACGAGCAGTACTTC
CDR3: CASSSPGSFYEQYF

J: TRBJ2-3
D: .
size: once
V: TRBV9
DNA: TGTGCCAGCAGCGTAGATTTGGGGGAGTGGGGTTCCACAGATACGCAGTATTTT
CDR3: CASSVDLGEWGSTDTQYF

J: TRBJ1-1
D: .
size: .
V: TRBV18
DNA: TGTGCCAGCTCACCCCAAGCAGACACTGAAGCTTTCTTT
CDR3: CASSPQADTEAFF

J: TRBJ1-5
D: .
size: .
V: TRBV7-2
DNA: TGTGCCAGCAGCTTAGATGGGGGGCGCGGCAATCAGCCCCAGCATTTT
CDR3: CASSLDGGRGNQPQHF

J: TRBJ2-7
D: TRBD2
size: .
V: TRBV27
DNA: TGTGCCAGCAGCCCAGGGACTAGCGGGAGTGGTGAGCAGTACTTC
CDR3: CASSPGTSGSGEQYF

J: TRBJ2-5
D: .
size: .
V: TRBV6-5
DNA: TGTGCCAGCTACCCGGCAGTCCTATCCAAAGAGACCCAGTACTTC
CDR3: CASYPAVLSKETQYF

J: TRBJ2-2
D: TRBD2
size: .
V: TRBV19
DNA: TGTGCCAGTAGTAACCTAGCGGGAGGCACCGGGGAGCTGTTTTTT
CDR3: CASSNLAGGTGELFF

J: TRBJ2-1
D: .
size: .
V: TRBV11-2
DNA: TGTGCCAGCAGCTTAGTACAGCCGGGGGATGAGCAGTTCTTC
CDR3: CASSLVQPGDEQFF

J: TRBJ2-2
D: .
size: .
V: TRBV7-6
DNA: TGTGCCAGCGGCCGAGTGCGCGACACCGGGGAGCTGTTTTTT
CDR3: CASGRVRDTGELFF

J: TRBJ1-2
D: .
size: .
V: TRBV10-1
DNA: TGCGCCAGCAGTGATGGCGGGGGACGATATGGCTACACCTTC
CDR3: CASSDGGGRYGYTF

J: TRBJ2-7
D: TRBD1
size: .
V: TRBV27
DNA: TGTGCCAGCAGTTTATGGGGGACAGGGGCCTACGAGCAGTACTTC
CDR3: CASSLWGTGAYEQYF

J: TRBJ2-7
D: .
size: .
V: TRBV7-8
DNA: TGTGCCAGCAGCTTAGCGGTAGGTTACGAGCAGTACTTC
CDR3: CASSLAVGYEQYF

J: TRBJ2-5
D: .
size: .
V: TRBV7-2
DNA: TGTGCCAGCAGCTTAATGGCGTCGAAAGAGACCCAGTACTTC
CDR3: CASSLMASKETQYF

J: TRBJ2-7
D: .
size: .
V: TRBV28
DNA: TGTGCCAGCAGTCCTCTGAGCGACCGCTACGAGCAGTACTTC
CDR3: CASSPLSDRYEQYF

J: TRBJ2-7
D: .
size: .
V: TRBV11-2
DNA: TGTGCCAGCAGCGGACTATCGTCCTACGAGCAGTACTTC
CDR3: CASSGLSSYEQYF

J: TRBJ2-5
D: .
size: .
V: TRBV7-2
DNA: TGTGCCAGCAGCTCCGTTGTAGGGCAGACGGGCGAAGAGACCCAGTACTTC
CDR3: CASSSVVGQTGEETQYF

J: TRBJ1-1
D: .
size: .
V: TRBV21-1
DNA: TGTGCCAGCAGCAAAGTCATAACGGCCTTTAACACTGAAGCTTTCTTT
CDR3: CASSKVITAFNTEAFF

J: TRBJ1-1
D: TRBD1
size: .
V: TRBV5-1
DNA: TGCGCCAGCAGTCGTGGGGTGACAGGGGGCGCGGGCACTGAAGCTTTCTTT
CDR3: CASSRGVTGGAGTEAFF

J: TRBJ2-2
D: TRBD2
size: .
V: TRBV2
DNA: TGTGCCAGCACCAGACTAGCGGGAGGGCCCGGGGAGCTGTTTTTT
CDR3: CASTRLAGGPGELFF

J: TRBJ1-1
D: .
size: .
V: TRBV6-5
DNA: TGTGCCAGCAAGGGGGAGGGGACTGAAGCTTTCTTT
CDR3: CASKGEGTEAFF

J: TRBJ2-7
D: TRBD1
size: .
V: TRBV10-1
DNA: TGCGCCAGCAGTCAGACAGGGGAAGCCTACGAGCAGTACTTC
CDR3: CASSQTGEAYEQYF

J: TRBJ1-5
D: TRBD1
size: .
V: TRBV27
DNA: TGTGCCAGCAGATGGACAGGGTATAGCAATCAGCCCCAGCATTTT
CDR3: CASRWTGYSNQPQHF

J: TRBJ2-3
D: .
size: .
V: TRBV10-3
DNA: TGTGCCATCAGTGAGTCGACCGGGAGCGTATTT
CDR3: CAISESTGSVF

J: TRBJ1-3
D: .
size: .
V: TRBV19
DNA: TGTGCCAGTAAAACAGGGAGCTCTGGAAACACCATATATTTT
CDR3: CASKTGSSGNTIYF

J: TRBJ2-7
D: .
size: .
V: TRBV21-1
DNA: TGTGCCAGCAGCAGACCGACAATGGGGAGGGGAGCGGGAGTGCCCCACGAGCAGTACTTC
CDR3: CASSRPTMGRGAGVPHEQYF

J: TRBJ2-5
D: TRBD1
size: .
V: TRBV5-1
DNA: TGCGCCAGCAGCTTGGGAGAAGAAGGGGGCACCCAGTACTTC
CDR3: CASSLGEEGGTQYF

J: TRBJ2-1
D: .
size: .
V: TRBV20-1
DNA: TGCAGTGCTAGCCCCGGGCAGTTCTTC
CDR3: CSASPGQFF

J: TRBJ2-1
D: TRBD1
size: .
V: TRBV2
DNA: TGTGCCAGCAGTGGAGGGACAGTCTACAATGAGCAGTTCTTC
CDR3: CASSGGTVYNEQFF

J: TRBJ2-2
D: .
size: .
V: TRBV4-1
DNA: TGCGCCAGCAGCCAAGCGCAGGGCGCGATGAACACCGGGGAGCTGTTTTTT
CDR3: CASSQAQGAMNTGELFF

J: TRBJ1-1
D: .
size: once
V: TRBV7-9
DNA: TGTGCCAGCAGCTTATCTCCGGGAGGGTTGAACACTGAAGCTTTCTTT
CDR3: CASSLSPGGLNTEAFF

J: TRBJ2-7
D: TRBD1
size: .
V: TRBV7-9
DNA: TGTGCCAGCAGCTCTGGACAGGGGGTTTCCTACGAGCAGTACTTC
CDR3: CASSSGQGVSYEQYF

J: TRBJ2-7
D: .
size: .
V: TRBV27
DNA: TGTGCCAGCAGTTCCAGGGGTTCGGAATACGAGCAGTACTTC
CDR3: CASSSRGSEYEQYF

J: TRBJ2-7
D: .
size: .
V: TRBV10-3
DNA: TGTGCCATCAGTGGCGACGGCTACGAGCAGTACTTC
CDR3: CAISGDGYEQYF

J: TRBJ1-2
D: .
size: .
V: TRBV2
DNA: TGTGCCAGCGGTCAGGAGGGCGGTAACTATGGCTACACCTTC
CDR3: CASGQEGGNYGYTF

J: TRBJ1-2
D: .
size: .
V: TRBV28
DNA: TGTGCCAGCAGTGAGAGGGACAAAGGCGGGCCCGATTATGGCTACACCTTC
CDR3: CASSERDKGGPDYGYTF

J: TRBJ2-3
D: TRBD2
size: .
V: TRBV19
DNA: TGTGCCAGCAAACTAGCGGGAGTCACAGATACGCAGTATTTT
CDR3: CASKLAGVTDTQYF

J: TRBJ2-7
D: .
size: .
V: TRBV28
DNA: TGTGCCAGCAGTTTACAGTTTGGTGGGTACGAGCAGTACTTC
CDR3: CASSLQFGGYEQYF

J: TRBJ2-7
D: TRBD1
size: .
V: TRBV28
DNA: TGTGCCAGCAGTGGGAGCGGGACAGGGAAGAAGTACGAGCAGTACTTC
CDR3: CASSGSGTGKKYEQYF

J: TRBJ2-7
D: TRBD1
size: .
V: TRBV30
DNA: TGTGCCTGGAGTGCACAGGGGACCTACGAGCAGTACTTC
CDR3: CAWSAQGTYEQYF

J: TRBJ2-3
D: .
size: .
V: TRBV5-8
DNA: TGTGCCAGCAGCTTGGGGGGGAGTGCAGATACGCAGTATTTT
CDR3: CASSLGGSADTQYF

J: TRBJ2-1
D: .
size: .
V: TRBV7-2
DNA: TGTGCCAGCAGCTTAGAGTTGGGGTACAATGAGCAGTTCTTC
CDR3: CASSLELGYNEQFF

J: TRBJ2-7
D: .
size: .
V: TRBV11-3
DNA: TGTGCCAGCAGCTTAGGGACGAACTACGAGCAGTACTTC
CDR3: CASSLGTNYEQYF

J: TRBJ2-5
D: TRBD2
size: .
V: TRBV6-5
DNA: TGTGCCAGCAGTTACCCTAGCGGGGGTGAGACCCAGTACTTC
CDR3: CASSYPSGGETQYF